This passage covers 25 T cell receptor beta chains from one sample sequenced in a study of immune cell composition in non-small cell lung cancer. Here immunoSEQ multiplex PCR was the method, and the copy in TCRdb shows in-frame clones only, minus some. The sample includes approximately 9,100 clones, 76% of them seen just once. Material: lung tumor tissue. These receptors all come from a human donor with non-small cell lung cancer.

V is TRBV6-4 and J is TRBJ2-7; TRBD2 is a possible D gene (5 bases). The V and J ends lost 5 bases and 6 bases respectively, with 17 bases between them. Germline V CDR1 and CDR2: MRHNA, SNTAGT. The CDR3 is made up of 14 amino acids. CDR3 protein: CASSSGWYGSEQYF. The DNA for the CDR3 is TGTGCCAGCAGTTCTGGTTGGTATGGGAGCGAGCAGTACTTC.

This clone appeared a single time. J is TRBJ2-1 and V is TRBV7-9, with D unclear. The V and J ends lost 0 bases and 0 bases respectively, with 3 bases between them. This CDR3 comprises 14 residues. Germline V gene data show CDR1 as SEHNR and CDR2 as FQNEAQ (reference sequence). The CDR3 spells CASSLADSYNEQFF. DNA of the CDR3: TGTGCCAGCAGCTTAGCGGACTCCTACAATGAGCAGTTCTTC.

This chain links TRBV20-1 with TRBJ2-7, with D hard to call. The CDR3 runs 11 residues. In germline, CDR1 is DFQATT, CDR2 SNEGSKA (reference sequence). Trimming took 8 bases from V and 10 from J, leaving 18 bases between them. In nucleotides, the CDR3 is TGCAGTTATCCGACCGGGCCTCGACAGTACTTC. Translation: CSYPTGPRQYF.

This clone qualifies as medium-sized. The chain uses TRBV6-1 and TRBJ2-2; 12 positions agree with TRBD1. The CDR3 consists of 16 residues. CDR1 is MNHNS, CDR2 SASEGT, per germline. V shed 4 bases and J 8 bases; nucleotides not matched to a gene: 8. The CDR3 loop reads CASSGLGDRGLGELFF. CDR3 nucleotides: TGTGCCAGCAGTGGGTTAGGGGACAGGGGGCTTGGGGAGCTGTTTTTT.

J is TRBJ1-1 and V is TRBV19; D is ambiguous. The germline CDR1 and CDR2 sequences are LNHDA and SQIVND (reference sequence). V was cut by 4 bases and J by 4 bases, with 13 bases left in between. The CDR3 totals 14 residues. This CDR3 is CASSTRASATEAFF. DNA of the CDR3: TGTGCCAGTAGTACCCGGGCCTCGGCCACTGAAGCTTTCTTT.

CDR3 sequence reads: CASSPGQPTDTQYF. For the CDR3, the DNA is TGTGCCAGCAGTCCGGGACAGCCCACAGATACGCAGTATTTT. The rearrangement uses TRBV6-5 and TRBJ2-3; TRBD1 matches at 7 bases. This CDR3 is 14 amino acids long. The V gene end was trimmed by 5 bases and the J gene end by 2 bases; junction bases not matched to a gene: 4. Germline V gene lookup returns CDR1 MNHEY and CDR2 SVGAGI.

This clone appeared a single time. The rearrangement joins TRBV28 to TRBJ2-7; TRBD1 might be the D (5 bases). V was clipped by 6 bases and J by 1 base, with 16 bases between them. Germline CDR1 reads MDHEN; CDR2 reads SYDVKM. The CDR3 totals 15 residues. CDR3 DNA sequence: TGTGCCAGCAGACAACTATCAGACAGTTCCTACGAGCAGTACTTC. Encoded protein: CASRQLSDSSYEQYF.

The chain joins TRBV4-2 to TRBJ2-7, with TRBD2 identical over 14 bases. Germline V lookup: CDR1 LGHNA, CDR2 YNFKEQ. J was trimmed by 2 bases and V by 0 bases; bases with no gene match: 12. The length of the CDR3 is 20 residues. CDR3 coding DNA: TGTGCCAGCAGCCAAGATCTGCAAACCGGGACTAGCGGGAGACCCTACGAGCAGTACTTC. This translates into CASSQDLQTGTSGRPYEQYF.

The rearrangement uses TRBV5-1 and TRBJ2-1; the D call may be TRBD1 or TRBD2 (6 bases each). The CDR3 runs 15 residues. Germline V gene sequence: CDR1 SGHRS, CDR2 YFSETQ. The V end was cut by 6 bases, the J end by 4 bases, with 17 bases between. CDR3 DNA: TGCGCCAGCACTAGGGGGGAGGCGGTTTACAATGAGCAGTTCTTC. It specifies CASTRGEAVYNEQFF. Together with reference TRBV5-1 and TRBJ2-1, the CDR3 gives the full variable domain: KAGVTQTPRYLIKTRGQQVTLSCSPISGHRSVSWYQQTPGQGLQFLFEYFSETQRNKGNFPGRFSGRQFSNSRSEMNVSTLELGDSALYLCASTRGEAVYNEQFFGPGTRLTVL.

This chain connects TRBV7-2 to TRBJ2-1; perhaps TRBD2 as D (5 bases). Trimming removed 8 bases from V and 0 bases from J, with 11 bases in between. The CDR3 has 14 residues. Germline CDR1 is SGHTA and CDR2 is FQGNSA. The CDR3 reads CASAVGSSYNEQFF. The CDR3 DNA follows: TGTGCCAGCGCCGTGGGGAGCTCCTACAATGAGCAGTTCTTC.

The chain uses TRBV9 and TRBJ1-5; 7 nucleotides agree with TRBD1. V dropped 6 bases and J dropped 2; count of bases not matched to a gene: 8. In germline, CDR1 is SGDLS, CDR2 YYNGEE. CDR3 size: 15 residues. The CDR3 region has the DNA TGTGCCAGCACCGAAACAGGGGAAGGCAATCAGCCCCAGCATTTT. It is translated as CASTETGEGNQPQHF. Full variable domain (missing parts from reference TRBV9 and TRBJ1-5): DSGVTQTPKHLITATGQRVTLRCSPRSGDLSVYWYQQSLDQGLQFLIQYYNGEERAKGNILERFSAQQFPDLHSELNLSSLELGDSALYFCASTETGEGNQPQHFGDGTRLSIL.

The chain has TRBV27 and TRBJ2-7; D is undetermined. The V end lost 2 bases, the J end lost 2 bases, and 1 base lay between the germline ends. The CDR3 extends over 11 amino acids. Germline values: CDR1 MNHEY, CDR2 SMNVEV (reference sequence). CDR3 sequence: CASSLAYEQYF. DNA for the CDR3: TGTGCCAGCAGTTTAGCCTACGAGCAGTACTTC.

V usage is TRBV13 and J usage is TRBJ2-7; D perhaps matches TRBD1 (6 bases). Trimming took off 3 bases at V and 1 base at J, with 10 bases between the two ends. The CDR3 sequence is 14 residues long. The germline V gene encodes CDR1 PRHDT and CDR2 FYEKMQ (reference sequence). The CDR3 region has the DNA TGTGCCAGCAGCTTCCCCACAGGGTCCTACGAGCAGTACTTC. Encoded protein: CASSFPTGSYEQYF.

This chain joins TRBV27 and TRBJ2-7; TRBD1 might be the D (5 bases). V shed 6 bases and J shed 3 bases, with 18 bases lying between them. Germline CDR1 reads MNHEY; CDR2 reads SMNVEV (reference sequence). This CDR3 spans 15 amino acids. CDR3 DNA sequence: TGTGCCAGCAGCCCCAGGGATCCCACCTACTACGAGCAGTACTTC. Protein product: CASSPRDPTYYEQYF.

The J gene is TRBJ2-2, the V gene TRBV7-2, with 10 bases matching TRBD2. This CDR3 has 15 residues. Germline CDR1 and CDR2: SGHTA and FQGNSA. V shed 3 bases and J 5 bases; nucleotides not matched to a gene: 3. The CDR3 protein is CASSLVTSGTGELFF. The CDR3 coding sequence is TGTGCCAGCAGCTTGGTGACTAGCGGGACCGGGGAGCTGTTTTTT.

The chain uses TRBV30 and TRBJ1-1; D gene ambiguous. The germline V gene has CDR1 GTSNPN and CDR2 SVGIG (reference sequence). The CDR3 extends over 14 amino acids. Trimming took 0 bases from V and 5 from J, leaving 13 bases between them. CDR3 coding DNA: TGTGCCTGGAGTGTTAGGATCTCGGTTACTGAAGCTTTCTTT. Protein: CAWSVRISVTEAFF.

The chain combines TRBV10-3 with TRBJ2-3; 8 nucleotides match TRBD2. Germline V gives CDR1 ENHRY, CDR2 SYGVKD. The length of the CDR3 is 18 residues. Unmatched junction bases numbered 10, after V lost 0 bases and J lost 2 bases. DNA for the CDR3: TGTGCCATCAGTGAGTCGATGGCCACGCGGGGGGACACAGATACGCAGTATTTT. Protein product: CAISESMATRGDTDTQYF.

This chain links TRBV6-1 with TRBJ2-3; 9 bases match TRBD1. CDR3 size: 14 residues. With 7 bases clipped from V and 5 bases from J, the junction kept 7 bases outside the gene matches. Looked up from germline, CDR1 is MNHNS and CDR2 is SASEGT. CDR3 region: CASNRQGGLDTQYF. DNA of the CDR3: TGTGCCAGCAACCGACAGGGGGGCCTAGATACGCAGTATTTT.

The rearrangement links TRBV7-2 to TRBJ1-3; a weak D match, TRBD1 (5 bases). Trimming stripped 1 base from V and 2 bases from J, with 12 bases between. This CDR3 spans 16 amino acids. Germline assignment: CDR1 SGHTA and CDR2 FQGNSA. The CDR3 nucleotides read TGTGCCAGCAGCTTAGTCGGGGCAGGGCCTGGAAACACCATATATTTT. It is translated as CASSLVGAGPGNTIYF.

The CDR3 region is CASSWRGGEEKLFF. The CDR3 coding sequence is TGCGCCAGCAGCTGGCGGGGAGGGGAGGAAAAACTGTTTTTT. The J gene is TRBJ1-4, the V gene TRBV5-1, with TRBD1 as a possible D gene (5 bases). There are 14 residues in the CDR3. CDR1 is SGHRS, CDR2 YFSETQ, per germline. V lost 3 bases, J lost 8 bases, and 14 bases lay in between.

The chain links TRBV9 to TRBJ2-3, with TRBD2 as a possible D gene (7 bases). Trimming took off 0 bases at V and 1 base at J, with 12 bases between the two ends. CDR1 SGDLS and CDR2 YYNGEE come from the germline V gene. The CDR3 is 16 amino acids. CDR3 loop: CASSVAGGGRTDTQYF. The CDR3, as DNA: TGTGCCAGCAGCGTAGCTGGGGGGGGCCGCACAGATACGCAGTATTTT.

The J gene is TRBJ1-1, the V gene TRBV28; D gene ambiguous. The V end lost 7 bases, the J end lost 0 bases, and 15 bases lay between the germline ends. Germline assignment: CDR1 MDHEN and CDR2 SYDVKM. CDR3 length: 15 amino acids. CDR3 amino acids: CASIQPGRLNTEAFF. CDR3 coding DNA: TGTGCCAGCATCCAACCTGGGCGTCTGAACACTGAAGCTTTCTTT.

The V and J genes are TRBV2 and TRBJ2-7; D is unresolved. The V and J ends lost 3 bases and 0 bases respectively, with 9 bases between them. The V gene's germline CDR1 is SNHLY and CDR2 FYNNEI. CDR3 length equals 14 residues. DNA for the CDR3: TGTGCCAGCAGTGAGGTTCGCAGCTCCTACGAGCAGTACTTC. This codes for CASSEVRSSYEQYF.

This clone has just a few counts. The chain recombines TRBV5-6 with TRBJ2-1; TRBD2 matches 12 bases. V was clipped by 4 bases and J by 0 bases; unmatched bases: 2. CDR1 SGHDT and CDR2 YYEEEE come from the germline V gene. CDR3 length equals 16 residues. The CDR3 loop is CASSRTSGVSYNEQFF. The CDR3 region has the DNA TGTGCCAGCAGCAGGACTAGCGGGGTCTCCTACAATGAGCAGTTCTTC.

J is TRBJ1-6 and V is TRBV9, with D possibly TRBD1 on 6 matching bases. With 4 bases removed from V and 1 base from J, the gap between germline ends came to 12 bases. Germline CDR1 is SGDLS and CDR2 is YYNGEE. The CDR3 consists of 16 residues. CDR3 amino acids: CASSSTQGSYNSPLHF. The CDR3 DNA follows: TGTGCCAGCAGCTCCACACAGGGATCCTATAATTCACCCCTCCACTTT.